What follows are 22 T cell receptor beta chains derived from one specimen sequenced in a study of early T cells in non-severe SARS-CoV-2 infection. MiXCR was run by TCRdb on the 5' RACE reads, yielding one entry per CDR3 protein. The top ten hold 3.5% to 5% of the sample, which has 35,000 to 50,000 distinct CDR3 sequences, 23% seen once. The sample was whole blood, taken at baseline. These receptors were obtained from an adult who was a healthcare worker with PCR-confirmed SARS-CoV-2 infection or an uninfected control (not recorded which).

This chain connects TRBV7-9 to TRBJ2-5; no firm D call. Trimming removed 1 base at V and 3 bases at J, with 12 bases between. The CDR3 runs 15 residues. Germline loops: CDR1 SEHNR, CDR2 FQNEAQ (reference sequence). The CDR3 spells CASSLVGLSEETQYF. CDR3 bases: TGTGCCAGCAGCTTAGTTGGCCTCTCGGAAGAGACCCAGTACTTC.

The chain is built from TRBV7-6 and TRBJ2-1, with D unclear. The CDR3 has 15 amino acids. The V gene lost 1 base and the J gene lost 6 bases, with 13 bases spanning the gap. The germline CDR1 and CDR2 sequences are SGHVS and FNYEAQ. DNA of the CDR3: TGTGCCAGCAGCTTAGTTCCTGGGATTCCCAATGAGCAGTTCTTC. Its translation: CASSLVPGIPNEQFF.

This clonotype was counted only a few times. The chain employs TRBV7-9 and TRBJ1-1; D is undetermined. There are 15 residues in the CDR3. V dropped 5 bases and J dropped 2 bases, with 15 bases sitting between them. Per germline, CDR1 SEHNR and CDR2 FQNEAQ (reference sequence). CDR3 residues: CASSLSGVFNTEAFF. The DNA of the CDR3 is TGTGCCAGCAGCCTGTCGGGCGTTTTCAACACTGAAGCTTTCTTT.

This chain connects TRBV19 to TRBJ2-2; 9 nucleotides line up with TRBD1. V dropped 4 bases and J dropped 5; count of bases not matched to a gene: 8. This CDR3 is 16 amino acids long. Germline loops: CDR1 LNHDA, CDR2 SQIVND (reference sequence). The chain's CDR3 is CASSTPQGALTGELFF. The CDR3 coding sequence is TGTGCCAGTAGTACCCCACAGGGGGCGCTGACCGGGGAGCTGTTTTTT.

The V gene is TRBV12-3 or TRBV12-4, the J gene TRBJ1-5; 9 positions match TRBD1. The CDR3 is 15 residues long. Germline trimming cut 6 bases from V and 2 bases from J; bases unmatched to any gene: 5. The CDR3 DNA is TGTGCCAGCAGGGGGACAGGGCTAGGCAATCAGCCCCAGCATTTT. This translates into CASRGTGLGNQPQHF.

V and J are TRBV7-9 and TRBJ2-6; 8 nucleotides align to TRBD2. Germline V gives CDR1 SEHNR, CDR2 FQNEAQ (reference sequence). The CDR3 is 16 amino acids. V gave up 3 bases and J gave up 3 bases; unmatched junction bases: 4. The CDR3 nucleotides read TGTGCCAGCAGCTTCGGACTAGCTTTTGGGGCCAACGTCCTGACTTTC. This sequence encodes CASSFGLAFGANVLTF.

The sample holds many counts of this clonotype. J is TRBJ2-7 and V is TRBV4-3; 9 bases align to TRBD1. V dropped 0 bases and J dropped 3; count of bases not matched to a gene: 6. The CDR3 totals 16 residues. The germline CDR1 and CDR2 sequences are LGHNA and YSLEER. The CDR3 nucleotides are TGCGCCAGCAGCCAAGACCCCGGACAGGGGAGCTACGAGCAGTACTTC. It yields the protein CASSQDPGQGSYEQYF.

This clonotype was seen many times. V is TRBV20-1 and J is TRBJ1-5, with 8 bases aligning to TRBD1. The V gene end was trimmed by 3 bases and the J gene end by 7 bases; junction bases not matched to a gene: 5. The germline V gene has CDR1 DFQATT and CDR2 SNEGSKA (reference sequence). The CDR3 runs to 13 residues. Written as DNA, the CDR3 is TGCAGTGCTAGTAGGGGACAGGAGCAGCCCCAGCATTTT. It is translated as CSASRGQEQPQHF.

The table lists this clonotype with a few counts. This chain links TRBV9 with TRBJ2-2; 8 nucleotides line up with TRBD1. The V gene's germline CDR1 is SGDLS and CDR2 YYNGEE. This CDR3 spans 16 amino acids. V dropped 0 bases and J dropped 5; count of bases not matched to a gene: 6. The DNA of the CDR3 is TGTGCCAGCAGCGTAGAGACAGGGGAGAATACCGGGGAGCTGTTTTTT. Protein sequence: CASSVETGENTGELFF.

This clonotype turned up a few times. The chain uses TRBV3-1 and TRBJ2-5; the match to TRBD2 covers 7 bases. With V trimmed by 2 bases and J by 9 bases, 9 bases remained unmatched. Germline V gene data show CDR1 as LGHDT and CDR2 as YNNKEL (reference sequence). The CDR3 is made up of 14 amino acids. CDR3 in DNA: TGTGCCAGCAGCCAACCTTCCCGGACTAGTTCCCAGTACTTC. Its protein product is CASSQPSRTSSQYF.

This clonotype was counted between two and nine times. This chain links TRBV6-2 or TRBV6-3 with TRBJ2-3; D might be TRBD2 (6 bases). Trimming shortened V by 11 bases and J by 2 bases, and 14 bases separated the two germline ends. Germline values: CDR1 MNHEY, CDR2 SVGEGT. CDR3 size: 13 residues. CDR3 in DNA: TGTGCCCTCCGGGGGTCTTCCACAGATACGCAGTATTTT. Residues: CALRGSSTDTQYF.

The CDR3 coding sequence is TGTGCCAGCAGCCCGCGGGAAGGCACCGGGGAGCTGTTTTTT. Protein product: CASSPREGTGELFF. V usage is TRBV6-2 or TRBV6-3 and J usage is TRBJ2-2; weak D call: TRBD2 (6 bases). The germline V gene has CDR1 MNHEY and CDR2 SVGEGT. This CDR3 has 14 residues. The V end was cut by 6 bases, the J end by 4 bases, with 12 bases between.

This clonotype was seen a handful of times. This chain joins TRBV9 and TRBJ2-7, with 9 positions matching TRBD1. Trimming cost V 3 bases and J 4 bases; bases outside gene matches: 8. CDR1 and CDR2 from the germline V gene are SGDLS and YYNGEE. The CDR3 runs to 15 residues. The CDR3 DNA reads as TGTGCCAGCAGCGAAGAGGACAGGGGCGGGTACGAGCAGTACTTC. Protein sequence: CASSEEDRGGYEQYF.

This chain connects TRBV10-3 to TRBJ2-3; D perhaps matches TRBD2 (6 bases). V was pared by 8 bases and J by 2 bases, with 11 bases between. CDR3 length: 13 amino acids. In germline, CDR1 is ENHRY, CDR2 SYGVKD. The CDR3 region has the DNA TGTGCCATCGGGGGACTGCACACAGATACGCAGTATTTT. This gives the protein CAIGGLHTDTQYF.

CDR3 sequence (DNA): TGTGCCAGCAGCCCCCAGGGACAGGGGCGAAAGACCCAGTACTTC. Translated, it gives CASSPQGQGRKTQYF. This chain links TRBV7-2 with TRBJ2-5; 10 bases fit TRBD1. The V and J ends lost 5 bases and 6 bases, in that order; junction bases with no gene match: 9. The CDR3 is 15 amino acids. Germline loops: CDR1 SGHTA, CDR2 FQGNSA.

The gene calls are TRBV11-2 and TRBJ2-7; D unresolved. V dropped 5 bases and J dropped 3 bases, with 23 bases sitting between them. The CDR3 sequence is 17 residues long. CDR1 and CDR2 (germline): SGHAT, FQNNGV. CDR3 coding DNA: TGTGCCAGCAGCCTAGGCCTCCTAGATCCCCATTACTACGAGCAGTACTTC. Amino acid sequence: CASSLGLLDPHYYEQYF.

The gene calls are TRBV6-5 and TRBJ2-2; 9 bases match TRBD1. This CDR3 spans 16 amino acids. J lost 0 bases, V lost 6 bases, and 5 bases had no gene match. CDR1 is MNHEY, CDR2 SVGAGI, per germline. The CDR3 DNA is TGTGCCAGCAGACCACAGGGGGCGACGAACACCGGGGAGCTGTTTTTT. It translates to CASRPQGATNTGELFF.

This clonotype was seen more than once but under ten times. The chain combines TRBV9 with TRBJ2-1; D is uncertain. Trimming pared 0 bases from V and 8 bases from J, leaving 9 bases between. Germline CDR1 is SGDLS and CDR2 is YYNGEE. The CDR3 runs 13 residues. As DNA, the CDR3 is TGTGCCAGCAGCGTAGACGTACCCTATGAGCAGTTCTTC. The encoded protein is CASSVDVPYEQFF.

The genes are TRBV27 and TRBJ1-2; 7 positions agree with TRBD1. The germline V gene encodes CDR1 MNHEY and CDR2 SMNVEV (reference sequence). The CDR3 runs 15 residues. After removal of 0 bases from V and 6 bases from J, the junction contained 7 bases not matched to a gene. As DNA, the CDR3 is TGTGCCAGCAGTTTATCGGGCACAGGGGTAAATGGCTACACCTTC. Residues: CASSLSGTGVNGYTF.

The chain combines TRBV10-2 with TRBJ1-6, with D possibly TRBD1 on 5 matching bases. The V end lost 6 bases, the J end lost 5 bases, and 11 bases lay between the germline ends. This CDR3 has 14 amino acids. Germline CDR1 and CDR2: WSHSY and SAAADI. CDR3 sequence reads: CASRTTENNSPLHF. CDR3 in DNA: TGCGCCAGCAGGACGACAGAAAATAATTCACCCCTCCACTTT.

The V and J genes are TRBV20-1 and TRBJ2-1; 8 bases line up with TRBD2. CDR1 and CDR2 (germline): DFQATT, SNEGSKA (reference sequence). This CDR3 region has 15 residues. Trimming took 1 base from V and 2 from J; bases not matched to a gene: 4. The CDR3 DNA reads TGCAGTGCTAGAGTTGCGGGGGGTCCCTACAATGAGCAGTTCTTC. Residues: CSARVAGGPYNEQFF.

This clonotype was detected only a few times. The rearrangement links TRBV5-1 to TRBJ2-7; 11 bases are a match to TRBD1. Germline loops: CDR1 SGHRS, CDR2 YFSETQ. The V and J ends lost 0 bases and 7 bases, in that order; junction bases with no gene match: 3. The length of the CDR3 is 14 residues. This CDR3 reads CASSLGTGGVEQYF. The CDR3 nucleotides read TGCGCCAGCAGCTTGGGGACAGGGGGCGTGGAGCAGTACTTC.